This entry lists 18 T cell receptor beta chains sequenced from one sample in a study of long-term antiretroviral therapy in people with HIV. Running of the v3.0 immunoSEQ assay took place at survey level. The protocol was immunoSEQ multiplex PCR, while the TCRdb copy is restricted to in-frame clones and leaves out a portion. The sample yields tens of thousands of clones, over 75% seen once. The source was unsorted PBMCs, collected 0.3 years after starting antiretroviral therapy. These receptors all stem from a middle-aged man with HIV.

The chain couples TRBV6-6 to TRBJ1-5, with unresolved D. The CDR3 covers 16 residues. The germline V and J ends were trimmed by 4 bases and 2 bases, with 15 bases remaining between them. Germline assignment: CDR1 MNHNY and CDR2 SVGAGI (reference sequence). The CDR3 reads CASSSQTYTGNQPQHF. CDR3 bases: TGTGCCAGCAGTTCCCAGACATACACGGGCAATCAGCCCCAGCATTTT.

This chain uses TRBV4-3 with TRBJ2-7; D unresolved. Trimming left V 1 base short and J 1 base short, with 11 bases between. The CDR3 is 15 amino acids. CDR1 and CDR2 (germline): LGHNA, YSLEER. CDR3 region: CASSQVRWGSYEQYF. CDR3 sequence (DNA): TGCGCCAGCAGCCAAGTGAGGTGGGGTTCCTACGAGCAGTACTTC.

Concerning this clone: The germline gene is not matched at one end of the junction; a read error may be the cause. The J gene is TRBJ2-7, the V gene TRBV28; 9 nucleotides align to TRBD1. Germline V CDR1 and CDR2: MDHEN, SYDVKM. The CDR3 has 12 amino acids. DNA of the CDR3: TGTGCCAGCAGTTACGGCGGACAGGGGAAGCACTTC. It specifies CASSYGGQGKHF. The entire variable domain, with the rest obtained from reference TRBV28 and TRBJ2-7, is as follows: DVKVTQSSRYLVKRTGEKVFLECVQDMDHENMFWYRQDPGLGLRLIYFSYDVKMKEKGDIPEGYSVSREKKERFSLILESASTNQTSMYLCASSYGGQGKHFGPGTRLTVT.

This clone appeared once. The chain uses TRBV11-3 and TRBJ2-7; D could derive from TRBD1 or TRBD2 (5 bases each). Germline CDR1 reads SGHNT; CDR2 reads YENEEA. Trimming stripped 3 bases from V and 1 base from J, with 7 bases between. The CDR3 consists of 13 residues. Here the CDR3 reads CASSFGASYEQYF. The CDR3, as DNA: TGTGCCAGCAGCTTCGGGGCTTCCTACGAGCAGTACTTC. Using reference TRBV11-3 and TRBJ2-7 for the parts outside the CDR3, the full variable domain is EAGVVQSPRYKIIEKKQPVAFWCNPISGHNTLYWYLQNLGQGPELLIRYENEEAVDDSQLPKDRFSAERLKGVDSTLKIQPAELGDSAVYLCASSFGASYEQYFGPGTRLTVT.

V and J are TRBV6-1 and TRBJ2-1; TRBD1 matches at 8 bases. The CDR3 is 14 residues long. V lost 11 bases and J lost 2; bases outside the gene matches: 8. Germline loops: CDR1 MNHNS, CDR2 SASEGT. In nucleotides, the CDR3 is TGTGCCGTCACCCGCAGGGGGCCCTACAATGAGCAGTTCTTC. It translates to CAVTRRGPYNEQFF.

This chain uses TRBV29-1 with TRBJ2-5; tentative D call: TRBD1 (6 bases). The CDR3 is made up of 12 amino acids. The germline V gene has CDR1 SQVTM and CDR2 ANQGSEA. Trimming took off 6 bases at V and 1 base at J, with 9 bases between the two ends. CDR3 residues: CSVEGVQETQYF. The CDR3 nucleotides read TGCAGCGTCGAGGGGGTCCAAGAGACCCAGTACTTC.

This clone was seen a single time. The gene calls are TRBV5-1 and TRBJ1-1, with D hard to call. The V gene lost 1 base and the J gene lost 2 bases, with 9 bases spanning the gap. CDR3 length: 14 residues. Germline V gene sequence: CDR1 SGHRS, CDR2 YFSETQ. The DNA of the CDR3 is TGCGCCAGCAGCTTGAGTCCCTATAACACTGAAGCTTTCTTT. The encoded protein is CASSLSPYNTEAFF. Combining the CDR3 with reference TRBV5-1 and TRBJ1-1 gives the whole variable domain KAGVTQTPRYLIKTRGQQVTLSCSPISGHRSVSWYQQTPGQGLQFLFEYFSETQRNKGNFPGRFSGRQFSNSRSEMNVSTLELGDSALYLCASSLSPYNTEAFFGQGTRLTVV.

The chain combines TRBV2 with TRBJ1-2; D perhaps matches TRBD1 (5 bases). Germline values: CDR1 SNHLY, CDR2 FYNNEI. The CDR3 spans 15 residues. V dropped 6 bases and J dropped 0 bases, with 14 bases sitting between them. CDR3 amino acids: CASSRGGRSNYGYTF. The CDR3 DNA reads as TGTGCCAGCAGCCGTGGGGGACGGTCTAACTATGGCTACACCTTC.

This clone has just one count. This sequence joins TRBV18 and TRBJ1-1; no definite D call. Trimming pared 1 base from V and 6 bases from J, leaving 6 bases between. This CDR3 is built from 12 residues. Germline V lookup: CDR1 KGHSH, CDR2 LQKENI. The CDR3 nucleotides are TGTGCCAGCTCACCACAAACCGCTGAAGCTTTCTTT. It is translated as CASSPQTAEAFF.

The genes are TRBV5-1 and TRBJ2-5; no clear D. Germline V gene lookup returns CDR1 SGHRS and CDR2 YFSETQ. This CDR3 has 14 residues. Trimming stripped 6 bases from V and 3 bases from J, with 15 bases between. The CDR3 coding sequence is TGCGCCAGCAACTTAGAACCGGTTAAAGAGACCCAGTACTTC. It specifies CASNLEPVKETQYF.

This chain joins TRBV19 and TRBJ1-4, with TRBD1 matching 7 bases. Germline-derived CDR1 and CDR2 are LNHDA and SQIVND (reference sequence). Trimming took 4 bases from V and 5 from J; bases not matched to a gene: 4. The CDR3 covers 14 residues. CDR3 sequence (DNA): TGTGCCAGTAGTACTGCAGGGGGGAATGAAAAACTGTTTTTT. It encodes CASSTAGGNEKLFF.

This clone was seen a few times. This chain links TRBV9 with TRBJ1-2; the D is unclear. Trimming shortened V by 3 bases and J by 5 bases, and 8 bases separated the two germline ends. Germline CDR1 is SGDLS and CDR2 is YYNGEE. The CDR3 contains 12 residues. DNA of the CDR3: TGTGCCAGCAGCGCACGGTGGTATGGCTACACCTTC. Translation gives CASSARWYGYTF. Filled out from reference TRBV9 and TRBJ1-2, the complete variable domain reads DSGVTQTPKHLITATGQRVTLRCSPRSGDLSVYWYQQSLDQGLQFLIQYYNGEERAKGNILERFSAQQFPDLHSELNLSSLELGDSALYFCASSARWYGYTFGSGTRLTVV.

The genes are TRBV11-3 and TRBJ2-7, with TRBD2 matching 11 bases. The CDR3 extends over 15 amino acids. Germline V gene data show CDR1 as SGHNT and CDR2 as YENEEA. Unmatched junction bases numbered 6, after V lost 5 bases and J lost 3 bases. CDR3 DNA sequence: TGTGCCAGCAGCCAGGGACTAGCGGTTTACTACGAGCAGTACTTC. It translates to CASSQGLAVYYEQYF. Supplemented by reference TRBV11-3 and TRBJ2-7, the full variable domain reads EAGVVQSPRYKIIEKKQPVAFWCNPISGHNTLYWYLQNLGQGPELLIRYENEEAVDDSQLPKDRFSAERLKGVDSTLKIQPAELGDSAVYLCASSQGLAVYYEQYFGPGTRLTVT.

J is TRBJ2-7 and V is TRBV7-2, with 12 bases matching TRBD1. V gave up 4 bases and J gave up 4 bases; unmatched junction bases: 5. The germline gives CDR1 SGHTA, CDR2 FQGNSA. This CDR3 spans 15 amino acids. CDR3 coding DNA: TGTGCCAGCAGCTCGGGGACAGGGGGCTTGTACGAGCAGTACTTC. Translated, it gives CASSSGTGGLYEQYF.

V gene TRBV11-2 combines with J gene TRBJ2-1, with 8 bases identical to TRBD1. This CDR3 is 15 amino acids long. V lost 6 bases and J lost 9; bases outside the gene matches: 13. CDR1 is SGHAT, CDR2 FQNNGV, per germline. The DNA of the CDR3 is TGTGCCAGCAGTCCCCGCAGGGGGCTATATAGTGAGCAGTTCTTC. It encodes CASSPRRGLYSEQFF.

The chain links TRBV7-2 to TRBJ2-7; D is perhaps TRBD2 (5 bases). Germline V gene lookup returns CDR1 SGHTA and CDR2 FQGNSA. The CDR3 covers 14 residues. V was clipped by 5 bases and J by 3 bases, with 14 bases between them. CDR3 in amino acids: CASSPEGAYYEQYF. For the CDR3, the DNA is TGTGCCAGCAGCCCCGAGGGCGCCTACTACGAGCAGTACTTC.

CDR3 nucleotide sequence: TGTGCCAGCAGACAAAGTACTAGCACAGATACGCAGTATTTT. Its translation is CASRQSTSTDTQYF. The V gene is TRBV6-5, the J gene TRBJ2-3; D uncertain. CDR3 length: 14 residues. Germline lookup yields CDR1 MNHEY and CDR2 SVGAGI. Trimming stripped 6 bases from V and 0 bases from J, with 10 bases between.

This clone was observed a handful of times. The V gene is TRBV7-9, the J gene TRBJ1-5, with D perhaps matching TRBD1 (5 bases). The CDR3 is made up of 16 amino acids. Trimming removed 5 bases from V and 1 base from J, with 15 bases in between. The germline V gene encodes CDR1 SEHNR and CDR2 FQNEAQ (reference sequence). In nucleotides, the CDR3 is TGTGCCAGCAGCGGTAGCGGCAGGGTCAGCAATCAGCCCCAGCATTTT. As protein: CASSGSGRVSNQPQHF.